This T cell receptor beta chain comes out of a study of shared clonotypes between healthy human individuals. Naive CD8 cells comprised CD45RO-negative, CCR7-positively selected cells, excluding terminally differentiated effector memory CD45RA+ cells. The authors loaded roughly 200 ng DNA, about 30,000 T cell genomes, into sorted-subset replicate PCRs. Sequenced by immunoSEQ multiplex PCR; TCRdb stores in-frame clones only, minus some. Here the sample spans about 2.1 million clones, 93% being singletons. V trimming: 2 bases; J trimming: 9 bases; junction bases outside the gene matches: 12. CDR3 length equals 17 residues. CDR1 MNHEY and CDR2 SMNVEV come from the germline V gene (reference sequence).

The rearrangement joins TRBV27 to TRBJ2-1; TRBD2 matches at 11 bases. Material: naive CD8+ T cells from PBMCs. This receptor was identified in a young man in good health. Some clones in this sample may be carry-over from other donors' samples. The DNA of the CDR3 is TGTGCCAGCAGTTTAATCAGCTATAGCGGGAGGGCAGGTGAGCAGTTCTTC. Translated: CASSLISYSGRAGEQFF.